Listed below are T cell receptor beta chains from one sample, sequenced in a study of T cell changes during pregnancy in multiple sclerosis. Generated by immunoSEQ multiplex PCR, the TCRdb table keeps only in-frame clones and is missing some. The sample comprises approximately 50,000 clones, approximately 91% of which are singletons, and roughly 0.66% rests with the top ten. This sample comprised CD4+ T cells from peripheral blood mononuclear cells, obtained after pregnancy. The source of these receptors is a female donor in good health, enrolled as a control in a pregnancy study. The CDR3 runs from the conserved cysteine through the conserved F or W. Fields, in order: V gene, clone size, D gene, J gene, CDR3 DNA, CDR3 protein. The D gene is left open where the match is weak. Part of the rows lack a size; the others show once, few, many or a class for expanded clones.

v_call: TRBV11-2; clone_size: few; d_call: -; j_call: TRBJ1-1; cdr3_nt: TGTGCCAGCAGCTTAGCCCCCCAGATGAACACTGAAGCTTTCTTT; cdr3_aa: CASSLAPQMNTEAFF
v_call: TRBV30; clone_size: -; d_call: TRBD1; j_call: TRBJ1-2; cdr3_nt: TGTGCCTGGAGTACTGGGACAGGGGAGCTTGGCTACACCTTC; cdr3_aa: CAWSTGTGELGYTF
v_call: TRBV5-4; clone_size: -; d_call: -; j_call: TRBJ2-2; cdr3_nt: TGTGCCAGCAGCTTTCAGCGGTCAAACACCGGGGAGCTGTTTTTT; cdr3_aa: CASSFQRSNTGELFF
v_call: TRBV18; clone_size: -; d_call: -; j_call: TRBJ2-3; cdr3_nt: TGTGCCAGCTCCCCCTCTGGCACAGATACGCAGTATTTT; cdr3_aa: CASSPSGTDTQYF
v_call: TRBV5-1; clone_size: once; d_call: TRBD2; j_call: TRBJ2-5; cdr3_nt: TGCGCCACCACTAGCGGGGGGACAGAAGAGACCCAGTACTTC; cdr3_aa: CATTSGGTEETQYF
v_call: TRBV10-3; clone_size: -; d_call: -; j_call: TRBJ2-7; cdr3_nt: TGTGCCATCAGTACTCAGACTGTCTCCTACGAGCAGTACTTC; cdr3_aa: CAISTQTVSYEQYF
v_call: TRBV29-1; clone_size: -; d_call: -; j_call: TRBJ2-1; cdr3_nt: TGCAGCGTTGACGAAAACTCGGTCGGGGATGAGCAGTTCTTC; cdr3_aa: CSVDENSVGDEQFF
v_call: TRBV7-2; clone_size: -; d_call: -; j_call: TRBJ2-4; cdr3_nt: TGTGCCAGCAGCTTAGGCCAGGGCAGTCTTAGCATTCAGTACTTC; cdr3_aa: CASSLGQGSLSIQYF
v_call: TRBV6-1; clone_size: -; d_call: TRBD2; j_call: TRBJ2-1; cdr3_nt: TGTGCCAGCAGTGAAGAGCGGGGGCAGTACAATGAGCAGTTCTTC; cdr3_aa: CASSEERGQYNEQFF
v_call: TRBV7-3; clone_size: -; d_call: -; j_call: TRBJ1-6; cdr3_nt: TGTGCCAGCAGCTCCCCCGGTTCACCCCTCCACTTT; cdr3_aa: CASSSPGSPLHF
v_call: TRBV29-1; clone_size: -; d_call: TRBD1; j_call: TRBJ2-7; cdr3_nt: TGCAGCGTGAGCCCCGGGACAGCATCCTACGAGCAGTACTTC; cdr3_aa: CSVSPGTASYEQYF
v_call: TRBV5-6; clone_size: -; d_call: TRBD2; j_call: TRBJ2-7; cdr3_nt: TGTGCCAGCAGCTTGGCGGGGGGTACAGCCTACGAGCAGTACTTC; cdr3_aa: CASSLAGGTAYEQYF
v_call: TRBV6-1; clone_size: -; d_call: TRBD1; j_call: TRBJ2-7; cdr3_nt: TGTGCCAGCAGTGAATACAGAGGACAGGTTGAGCAGTACTTC; cdr3_aa: CASSEYRGQVEQYF
v_call: TRBV29-1; clone_size: -; d_call: -; j_call: TRBJ2-3; cdr3_nt: TGCAGCATTAGGAGATATAGAGGGACAGATACGCAGTATTTT; cdr3_aa: CSIRRYRGTDTQYF
v_call: TRBV19; clone_size: -; d_call: -; j_call: TRBJ2-7; cdr3_nt: TGTGCCAGTAGTATAGGCCGAGCCTACGAGCAGTACTTC; cdr3_aa: CASSIGRAYEQYF
v_call: TRBV6-5; clone_size: -; d_call: TRBD1; j_call: TRBJ2-1; cdr3_nt: TGTGCCAGCAGTTACGGGGACAGGGCAACCTACAATGAGCAGTTCTTC; cdr3_aa: CASSYGDRATYNEQFF
v_call: TRBV19; clone_size: -; d_call: -; j_call: TRBJ2-7; cdr3_nt: TGTGCCAGTAGTAGAGACGGTACCTACGAGCAGTACTTC; cdr3_aa: CASSRDGTYEQYF
v_call: TRBV9; clone_size: -; d_call: TRBD2; j_call: TRBJ2-1; cdr3_nt: TGTGCCAGCAGCGCCGCCGGACTAGCGGGGCGCAATGAGCAGTTCTTC; cdr3_aa: CASSAAGLAGRNEQFF
v_call: TRBV10-3; clone_size: -; d_call: TRBD2; j_call: TRBJ2-3; cdr3_nt: TGTGCCATCGCGGGGGGCCCCGATACGCAGTATTTT; cdr3_aa: CAIAGGPDTQYF